The rows below give T cell receptor beta chains drawn from one sample of a study of blood T cell repertoires in COVID-19. Libraries were prepared by immunoSEQ multiplex PCR; TCRdb keeps only in-frame clonotypes and omits some of them. The profile shows about 110,000 clones, around four fifths of them singletons. Material for sequencing was peripheral blood. These receptors were taken from a woman in her sixties or seventies with acute or convalescent COVID-19. Both conserved end residues are part of each CDR3. D genes are given only for firm matches. Rows give clone size only sometimes, using once, few, many, or a class for an expanded clone.

once . TRBJ2-7 TRBV7-8 TGTGCCAGCAGCCCCCGCCCTACAGGGAGCTCCTACGAGCAGTACTTC CASSPRPTGSSYEQYF
. TRBD2 TRBJ2-2 TRBV7-9 TGTGCTCCCAGTTGGCCTAGCGGGGGGAATACCGGGGAGCTGTTTTTT CAPSWPSGGNTGELFF
. . TRBJ2-5 TRBV7-2 TGTGCCAGCAGCCTCCAGGTGCGGGCTGAGACCCAGTACTTC CASSLQVRAETQYF
. TRBD2 TRBJ2-3 TRBV4-3 TGCGCCAGCAGCCAAGAAGCTAGCGGTAGCCCCACAGATACGCAGTATTTT CASSQEASGSPTDTQYF
. TRBD2 TRBJ2-3 TRBV3-1/TRBV3-2 TGTGCCAGCAGCCAAGTTGGAGGGACTAGCGGGGGGGCCTACCGATATTTT CASSQVGGTSGGAYRYF
. . TRBJ1-1 TRBV4-2 TGTGCCAGCAGCCTCGGCATCCAGGGTGGGACTGAAGCTTTCTTT CASSLGIQGGTEAFF
. TRBD1 TRBJ1-4 TRBV6-5 TGTGCCAGCAGTTCGATCAGGGGGTCGGCTAATGAAAAACTGTTTTTT CASSSIRGSANEKLFF
once TRBD1 TRBJ1-5 TRBV7-9 TGTGCCAGCAGCAAGGGACAGGGGGCTTATCAGCCCCAGCATTTT CASSKGQGAYQPQHF
. TRBD1 TRBJ1-1 TRBV9 TGTGCCAGCAGCGGAACAGGGGCGGGCACTGAAGCTTTCTTT CASSGTGAGTEAFF
. . TRBJ1-2 TRBV24-1 TGTGCCACCAGTGAGACAGGAGGCTATGGCTACACCTTC CATSETGGYGYTF
. . TRBJ2-6 TRBV2 TGTGCCAGCAGTTTTAGCTCTGGGGCCAACGTCCTGACTTTC CASSFSSGANVLTF
. TRBD1 TRBJ1-3 TRBV4-3 TGCGCCAGCAGCCAAAATCCGGGACAGGGAGGAAACACCATATATTTT CASSQNPGQGGNTIYF
. TRBD1 TRBJ1-6 TRBV5-6 TGTGCCAGCAGCTTGGTTACAGGGGTAGATAATTCACCCCTCCACTTT CASSLVTGVDNSPLHF
. TRBD1 TRBJ1-6 TRBV24-1 TGTGCCACCCGGGGACAGGGAAATTCACCCCTCCACTTT CATRGQGNSPLHF
few . TRBJ1-5 TRBV19 TGTGCCAGTAGTATCCCCCTGCCAGATAGCAATCAGCCCCAGCATTTT CASSIPLPDSNQPQHF
. TRBD1 TRBJ2-5 TRBV5-1 TGCGCCAGCAGCTTACAGGGGCCAGAGACCCAGTACTTC CASSLQGPETQYF
. . TRBJ1-2 TRBV27 TGTGCCAGCAGCTCAATCGACAGGTTGGAGGGCTACACCTTC CASSSIDRLEGYTF
. TRBD2 TRBJ2-3 TRBV30 TGTGCCTGGATGGGCAGGAGACTAGCGGGGGAGTCTTTCGCCACGCAGTATTTT CAWMGRRLAGESFATQYF
. . TRBJ2-1 TRBV6-5 TGTGCCAGCAGTTACGCGAATGGTCCGTACAATGAGCAGTTCTTC CASSYANGPYNEQFF
. . TRBJ2-3 TRBV30 TGTGCCTCCTGGCTTGGAGATACGCAGTATTTT CASWLGDTQYF
. . TRBJ1-5 TRBV7-2 TGTGCCAGCAGCCCCACAGGGCCCAATCAGCCCCAGCATTTT CASSPTGPNQPQHF
. . TRBJ1-5 TRBV12-3/TRBV12-4 TGTGCCAGCAGTCGGGTGAGGGCTCGGCCCCAGCATTTT CASSRVRARPQHF
. TRBD2 TRBJ2-5 TRBV5-6 TGTGCCAGCAGCTTGGCCCAGGCGGGGGGTGAGACCCAGTACTTC CASSLAQAGGETQYF